This T cell receptor (beta chain) appears in the sequencing data of a study of shared clonotypes between healthy human individuals. Method: immunoSEQ multiplex PCR; TCRdb's copy keeps in-frame clones and lacks some. This sample carries approximately 180,000 clones, 85% to 95% of them seen once, and the ten largest clones take more than 0.06%. The CDR3 loop spans 12 amino acids. Trimming removed 3 bases at V and 3 bases at J, with 6 bases between. Looked up from germline, CDR1 is SGHVS and CDR2 is FQNEAQ. Sequencing was performed on naive CD4+ T cells sorted from blood. Subset specified: CD45RA+ positively selected. The receptor comes from a woman aged 25 to 39 in good health. The chain is built from TRBV7-8 and TRBJ2-7; no firm D call. The CDR3 region has the DNA TGTGCCAGCAGCTTTGGCGTCTACGAGCAGTACTTC. It translates to CASSFGVYEQYF.